One T cell receptor (beta chain) is described in this entry. This record belongs to a study of T cells in Graves' hyperthyroidism and ophthalmopathy. Amplification targeted TCR beta CDR3 regions from RNA transcripts. Primed by the HTBI set, a first-round RT-PCR was run on the TCR CDR3. TCRdb redid the calling of the multiplex PCR reads with MiXCR, one entry per CDR3 protein. In the table there are about 400,000 distinct CDR3 sequences, approximately 14% of which are singletons. V shed 6 bases and J 3 bases; nucleotides not matched to a gene: 4. Per the germline V gene, CDR1 is SNHLY and CDR2 is FYNNEI. CDR3 size: 13 residues.

The sequence was collected from a woman aged 18-29 years with Graves' hyperthyroidism. The sequenced material came from blood. The chain carries TRBV2 and TRBJ2-7; 8 positions match TRBD1. CDR3 protein: CASRAGGVYEQYF. The CDR3 bases are TGTGCCAGCAGGGCAGGGGGCGTCTACGAGCAGTACTTC.